The 20 T cell receptor beta chains reported below all come from one sample, sequenced in a study of T-cell reconstitution after alpha-beta-depleted transplantation in children. TCRbeta library construction was performed incorporating unique molecular identifiers. TCRdb reanalysed the PCR reads using MiXCR and keeps one entry per CDR3 protein. The sample contains some 830,000 distinct CDR3 sequences, about 16% of which appear only once. Here the sequenced sample was PBMCs, mostly from graft donor cells, taken 360 days after TCRalphabeta/CD19-depleted stem cell transplant. The receptors come from a male patient aged 10 to 17 who had a stem cell transplant for acute lymphoblastic leukemia, so the T cells may come from the graft donor.

This clonotype was observed at least ten times. The junction shows a germline mismatch at one end, possibly a read error. The chain links TRBV7-6 to TRBJ2-3; weak D call: TRBD2 (5 bases). CDR1 is SGHVS, CDR2 FNYEAQ, per germline. The CDR3 is 12 amino acids. As DNA, the CDR3 is TGTGCCAGCAGCCTAGCCCCAGATACGCAGTATTTT. This codes for CASSLAPDTQYF.

The rearrangement links TRBV28 to TRBJ2-3; unclear D gene. This CDR3 is built from 14 residues. V lost 1 base to trimming and J lost 7 bases, with 12 bases between them. Germline V gene sequence: CDR1 MDHEN, CDR2 SYDVKM. In nucleotides, the CDR3 is TGTGCCAGCAGTTTATTTAGGGCCACGCATACGCAGTATTTT. Amino acids: CASSLFRATHTQYF.

The rearrangement links TRBV12-3 or TRBV12-4 to TRBJ2-1; 14 positions match TRBD2. This CDR3 spans 17 amino acids. Trimming at V came to 5 bases and at J to 5 bases, leaving 8 bases not matched to a gene. For the CDR3, the DNA is TGTGCCAGCAGTCCGGGGACTAGCGGGAGAGACGACAATGAGCAGTTCTTC. Protein product: CASSPGTSGRDDNEQFF.

Many counts were recorded for this clonotype. The chain joins TRBV5-1 to TRBJ2-7; D unresolved. The CDR3 runs to 13 residues. The ends were cut back, 4 bases at V and 9 bases at J, with 17 bases in the middle. The germline CDR1 and CDR2 sequences are SGHRS and YFSETQ. Here the CDR3 reads CASSPFREVGQYF. The CDR3 bases are TGCGCCAGCAGCCCTTTCCGCGAGGTAGGGCAGTACTTC. The complete variable domain, with remaining parts taken from reference TRBV5-1 and TRBJ2-7, reads KAGVTQTPRYLIKTRGQQVTLSCSPISGHRSVSWYQQTPGQGLQFLFEYFSETQRNKGNFPGRFSGRQFSNSRSEMNVSTLELGDSALYLCASSPFREVGQYFGPGTRLTVT.

Only a few counts were recorded for this clonotype. The chain combines TRBV25-1 with TRBJ2-1; 15 nucleotides align to TRBD2. CDR1 and CDR2 from the germline V gene are MGHDK and SYGVNS. J gave up 8 bases and V 5 bases, and 7 bases lay outside the gene matches. CDR3 length: 16 amino acids. As DNA, the CDR3 is TGTGCCAGCAGTCGTGGGACTAGCGGGAGGTTAGATGAGCAGTTCTTC. Translating gives CASSRGTSGRLDEQFF.

This clonotype was picked up a small number of times. The chain has TRBV7-3 and TRBJ2-1, with D maybe TRBD2 (6 bases). V lost 5 bases and J lost 0, with 20 bases in between. Germline V gene data show CDR1 as SGHTA and CDR2 as FQGTGA. There are 18 residues in the CDR3. The CDR3 spells CASSPRRVLPGSYNEQFF. DNA for the CDR3: TGTGCCAGCAGCCCACGGAGGGTACTTCCGGGCTCCTACAATGAGCAGTTCTTC.

This clonotype has only a few counts. The genes are TRBV5-1 and TRBJ1-6; D not certain. This CDR3 contains 16 residues. V shed 0 bases and J shed 10 bases, with 17 bases lying between them. Germline CDR1 reads SGHRS; CDR2 reads YFSETQ. CDR3 amino acids: CASSLGLIQEKSPLHF. As DNA, the CDR3 is TGCGCCAGCAGCTTGGGGTTAATCCAGGAGAAATCACCCCTCCACTTT.

The chain has TRBV2 and TRBJ2-3, with D possibly being TRBD1 (5 bases). This CDR3 comprises 15 residues. Per the germline V gene, CDR1 is SNHLY and CDR2 is FYNNEI. The V end was cut by 3 bases, the J end by 0 bases, with 10 bases between. The CDR3 DNA reads TGTGCCAGCAGTGACGACAGATCTAGCACAGATACGCAGTATTTT. Protein sequence: CASSDDRSSTDTQYF.

This clonotype was observed a few times. The chain uses TRBV7-7 and TRBJ2-3, with D maybe TRBD1 (6 bases). The CDR3 runs to 15 residues. V was trimmed by 2 bases and J by 1 base, leaving 10 bases between them. Per germline, CDR1 SSHAT and CDR2 FNYEAQ (reference sequence). The DNA of the CDR3 is TGTGCCAGCAGCTTAAGGGGGTTCGGCACAGATACGCAGTATTTT. Protein product: CASSLRGFGTDTQYF.

The CDR3 sequence is CASSYRLVETYNEQFF. In nucleotides, the CDR3 is TGTGCCAGCAGCTATAGACTAGTTGAAACCTACAATGAGCAGTTCTTC. This rearrangement joins TRBV7-8 to TRBJ2-1; TRBD2 is a possible D gene (6 bases). The V and J ends lost 4 bases and 2 bases respectively, with 15 bases between them. The germline V gene encodes CDR1 SGHVS and CDR2 FQNEAQ. CDR3 length equals 16 residues.

This clonotype was counted only a few times. The J gene is TRBJ2-1, the V gene TRBV7-7; the match to TRBD1 covers 7 bases. The V gene's germline CDR1 is SSHAT and CDR2 FNYEAQ (reference sequence). The length of the CDR3 is 15 residues. V was clipped by 5 bases and J by 4 bases; unmatched bases: 8. CDR3 sequence: CASSETGVSYNEQFF. For the CDR3, the DNA is TGTGCCAGCAGCGAAACAGGGGTCTCGTACAATGAGCAGTTCTTC.

The chain uses TRBV4-1 and TRBJ2-2; TRBD2 matches at 8 bases. The CDR3 spans 18 residues. V lost 4 bases to trimming and J lost 2 bases; unmatched junction nucleotides: 12. Germline CDR1 is MGHRA and CDR2 is YSYEKL. The CDR3 reads CASSRRVGIAGNTGELFF. The DNA of the CDR3 is TGCGCCAGCAGCCGGCGGGTGGGAATAGCGGGAAACACCGGGGAGCTGTTTTTT.

The V and J genes are TRBV19 and TRBJ2-2; D unclear. The germline V and J ends were trimmed by 0 bases and 6 bases, with 5 bases remaining between them. Germline V gene lookup returns CDR1 LNHDA and CDR2 SQIVND (reference sequence). This CDR3 comprises 13 residues. The chain's CDR3 is CASSIEDPGELFF. DNA for the CDR3: TGTGCCAGTAGTATAGAGGACCCCGGGGAGCTGTTTTTT.

The J gene is TRBJ1-2, the V gene TRBV7-9; D not resolved. From germline, CDR1 is SEHNR and CDR2 FQNEAQ (reference sequence). CDR3 length: 14 residues. The germline V and J ends were trimmed by 0 bases and 8 bases, with 13 bases remaining between them. CDR3 region: CASSLARATRGYTF. CDR3 DNA: TGTGCCAGCAGCTTAGCCCGCGCAACTAGGGGCTACACCTTC.

Here the CDR3 reads CASSQEGTGGVYNEQFF. In DNA form, the CDR3 reads TGCGCCAGCAGCCAAGAAGGGACAGGGGGCGTCTACAATGAGCAGTTCTTC. V and J are TRBV4-1 and TRBJ2-1; 12 nucleotides align to TRBD1. The CDR3 contains 17 residues. CDR1 and CDR2 (germline): MGHRA, YSYEKL. The junction had 3 bases not matched to a gene; V was cut back by 0 bases and J by 3 bases.

This clonotype was observed a few times. The chain carries TRBV7-3 and TRBJ2-6; 10 nucleotides agree with TRBD2. The length of the CDR3 is 18 residues. Germline V gene data show CDR1 as SGHTA and CDR2 as FQGTGA. V trimming: 1 base; J trimming: 0 bases; junction bases outside the gene matches: 3. The CDR3: CASSLKASGSSGANVLTF. The CDR3 DNA follows: TGTGCCAGCAGCTTAAAGGCTAGCGGGAGCTCTGGGGCCAACGTCCTGACTTTC.

This clonotype showed up just a few times. V usage is TRBV7-8 and J usage is TRBJ1-3; no firm D call. Trimming took off 2 bases at V and 2 bases at J, with 7 bases between the two ends. The CDR3 sequence is 14 residues long. CDR1 SGHVS and CDR2 FQNEAQ come from the germline V gene. CDR3 nucleotides: TGTGCCAGCAGCTTACTGGTGGCTGGAAACACCATATATTTT. It codes for CASSLLVAGNTIYF.

There are many counts of this clonotype. V is TRBV12-3 or TRBV12-4 and J is TRBJ1-5; D gene uncertain. With 1 base removed from V and 3 bases from J, the gap between germline ends came to 7 bases. The CDR3 length is 14 residues. For the CDR3, the DNA is TGTGCCAGCAGTTTAGGTCTAAACAATCAGCCCCAGCATTTT. This gives the protein CASSLGLNNQPQHF.

Turning to this clonotype: Relative to the germline gene, one junction end is altered; a read error may explain this. The V gene is TRBV18, the J gene TRBJ2-3, with TRBD2 identical over 10 bases. Germline V gives CDR1 KGHSH, CDR2 LQKENI. This CDR3 has 16 amino acids. The CDR3 region has the DNA TGTGCCAGCTCACCTCTAGCGGGAGAGCCACGGGATAGGCAGTATTTT. This sequence encodes CASSPLAGEPRDRQYF. Combining the CDR3 with reference TRBV18 and TRBJ2-3 gives the whole variable domain NAGVMQNPRHLVRRRGQEARLRCSPMKGHSHVYWYRQLPEEGLKFMVYLQKENIIDESGMPKERFSAEFPKEGPSILRIQQVVRGDSAAYFCASSPLAGEPRDRQYFGPGTRLTVL.

This clonotype was picked up a small number of times. The J gene is TRBJ2-4, the V gene TRBV4-1, with TRBD1 matching over 9 bases. The V gene end was trimmed by 1 base and the J gene end by 1 base; junction bases not matched to a gene: 8. Germline V gene sequence: CDR1 MGHRA, CDR2 YSYEKL. The CDR3 covers 18 residues. CDR3 sequence reads: CASSQGRQGVKAKNIQYF. DNA of the CDR3: TGCGCCAGCAGCCAAGGGCGACAGGGGGTAAAGGCCAAAAACATTCAGTACTTC.